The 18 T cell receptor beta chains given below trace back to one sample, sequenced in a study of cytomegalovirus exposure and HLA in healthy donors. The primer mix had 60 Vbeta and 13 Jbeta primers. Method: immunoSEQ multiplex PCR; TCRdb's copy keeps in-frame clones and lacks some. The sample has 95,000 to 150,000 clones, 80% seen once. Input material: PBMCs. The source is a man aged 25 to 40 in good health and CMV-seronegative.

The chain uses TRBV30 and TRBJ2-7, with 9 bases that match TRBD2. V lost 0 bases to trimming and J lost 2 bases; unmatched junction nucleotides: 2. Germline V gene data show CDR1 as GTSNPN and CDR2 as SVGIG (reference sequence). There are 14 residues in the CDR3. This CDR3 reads CAWSVLAGPYEQYF. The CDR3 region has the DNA TGTGCCTGGAGTGTCCTAGCGGGGCCCTACGAGCAGTACTTC. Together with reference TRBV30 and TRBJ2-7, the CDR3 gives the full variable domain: SQTIHQWPATLVQPVGSPLSLECTVEGTSNPNLYWYRQAAGRGLQLLFYSVGIGQISSEVPQNLSASRPQDRQFILSSKKLLLSDSGFYLCAWSVLAGPYEQYFGPGTRLTVT.

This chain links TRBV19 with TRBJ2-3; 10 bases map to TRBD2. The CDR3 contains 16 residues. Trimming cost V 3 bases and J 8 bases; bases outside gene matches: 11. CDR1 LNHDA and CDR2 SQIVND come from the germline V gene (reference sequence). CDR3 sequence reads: CASSIQRGGILGTQYF. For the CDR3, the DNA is TGTGCCAGTAGTATCCAGCGGGGGGGTATTTTAGGTACGCAGTATTTT.

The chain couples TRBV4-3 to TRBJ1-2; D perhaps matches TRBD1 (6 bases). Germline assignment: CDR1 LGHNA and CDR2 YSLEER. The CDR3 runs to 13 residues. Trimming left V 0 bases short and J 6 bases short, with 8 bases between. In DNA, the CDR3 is TGCGCCAGCAGCCAAGAGACAGGCAATGGCTACACCTTC. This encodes CASSQETGNGYTF.

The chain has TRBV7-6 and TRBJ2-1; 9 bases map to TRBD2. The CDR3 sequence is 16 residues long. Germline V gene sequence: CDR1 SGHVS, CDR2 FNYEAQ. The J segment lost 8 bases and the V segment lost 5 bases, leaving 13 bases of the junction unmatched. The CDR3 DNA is TGTGCCAGCAGCCTCCAAGGGGCGGGGGGGTCAGATGAGCAGTTCTTC. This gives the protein CASSLQGAGGSDEQFF.

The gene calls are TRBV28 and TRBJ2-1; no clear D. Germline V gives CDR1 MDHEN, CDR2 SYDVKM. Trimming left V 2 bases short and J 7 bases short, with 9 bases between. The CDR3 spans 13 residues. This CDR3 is CASSLNSPNEQFF. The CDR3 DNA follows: TGTGCCAGCAGTTTAAACAGTCCTAATGAGCAGTTCTTC.

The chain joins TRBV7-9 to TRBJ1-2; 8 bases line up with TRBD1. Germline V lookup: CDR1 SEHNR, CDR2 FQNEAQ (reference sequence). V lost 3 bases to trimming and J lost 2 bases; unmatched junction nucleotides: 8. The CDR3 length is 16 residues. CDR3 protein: CASSLTGTGLNYGYTF. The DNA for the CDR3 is TGTGCCAGCAGCTTGACCGGGACAGGATTAAACTATGGCTACACCTTC. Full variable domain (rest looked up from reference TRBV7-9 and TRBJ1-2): DTGVSQNPRHKITKRGQNVTFRCDPISEHNRLYWYRQTLGQGPEFLTYFQNEAQLEKSRLLSDRFSAERPKGSFSTLEIQRTEQGDSAMYLCASSLTGTGLNYGYTFGSGTRLTVV.

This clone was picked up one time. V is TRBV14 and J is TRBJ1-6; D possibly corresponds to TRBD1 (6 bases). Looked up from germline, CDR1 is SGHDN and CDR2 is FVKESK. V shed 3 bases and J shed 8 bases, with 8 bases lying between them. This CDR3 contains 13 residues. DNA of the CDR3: TGTGCCAGCAGCCACTCAGGGGATTCACCCCTCCACTTT. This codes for CASSHSGDSPLHF.

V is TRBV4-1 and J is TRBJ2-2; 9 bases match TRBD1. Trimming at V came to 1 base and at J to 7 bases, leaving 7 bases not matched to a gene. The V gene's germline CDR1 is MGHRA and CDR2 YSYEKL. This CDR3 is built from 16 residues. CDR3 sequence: CASSQGETGGSGELFF. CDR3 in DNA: TGCGCCAGCAGCCAAGGGGAGACAGGGGGAAGCGGGGAGCTGTTTTTT.

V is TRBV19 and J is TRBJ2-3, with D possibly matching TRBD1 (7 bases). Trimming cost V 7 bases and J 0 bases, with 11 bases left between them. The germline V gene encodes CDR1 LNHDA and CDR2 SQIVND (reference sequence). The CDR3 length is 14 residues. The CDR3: CASKEGQSTDTQYF. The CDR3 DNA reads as TGTGCCAGTAAGGAGGGACAGAGCACAGATACGCAGTATTTT.

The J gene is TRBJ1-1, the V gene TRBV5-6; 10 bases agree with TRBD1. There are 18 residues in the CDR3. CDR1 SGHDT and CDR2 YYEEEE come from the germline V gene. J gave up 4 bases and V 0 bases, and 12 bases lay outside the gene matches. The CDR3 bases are TGTGCCAGCAGCTTGGGGGGATTGACAGGGGGCGCGGGCACTGAAGCTTTCTTT. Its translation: CASSLGGLTGGAGTEAFF.

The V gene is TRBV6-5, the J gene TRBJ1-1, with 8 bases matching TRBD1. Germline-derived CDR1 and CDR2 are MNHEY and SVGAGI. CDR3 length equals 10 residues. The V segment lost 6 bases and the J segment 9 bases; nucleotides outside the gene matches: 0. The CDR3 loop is CASSRGQAFF. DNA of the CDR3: TGTGCCAGCAGCAGGGGGCAAGCTTTCTTT.

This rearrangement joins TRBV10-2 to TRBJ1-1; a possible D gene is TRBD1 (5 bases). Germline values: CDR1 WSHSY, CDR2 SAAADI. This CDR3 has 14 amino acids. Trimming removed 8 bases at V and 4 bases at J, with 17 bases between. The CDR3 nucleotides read TGCGCCAGCTTAGGATTCAGGGAGGTCACTGAAGCTTTCTTT. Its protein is CASLGFREVTEAFF.

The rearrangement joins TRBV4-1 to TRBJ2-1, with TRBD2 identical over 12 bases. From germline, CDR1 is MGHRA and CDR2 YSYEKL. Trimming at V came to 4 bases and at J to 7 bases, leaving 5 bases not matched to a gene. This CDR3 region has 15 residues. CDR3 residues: CASSPSGGAWNEQFF. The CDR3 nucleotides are TGCGCCAGCAGCCCTAGCGGGGGGGCTTGGAATGAGCAGTTCTTC.

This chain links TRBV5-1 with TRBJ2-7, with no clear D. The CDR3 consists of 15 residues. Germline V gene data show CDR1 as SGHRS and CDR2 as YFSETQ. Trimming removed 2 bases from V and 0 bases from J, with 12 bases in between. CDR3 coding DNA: TGCGCCAGCAGCTTTACCGGGTCGAACTCCTACGAGCAGTACTTC. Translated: CASSFTGSNSYEQYF. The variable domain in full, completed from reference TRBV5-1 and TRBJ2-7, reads KAGVTQTPRYLIKTRGQQVTLSCSPISGHRSVSWYQQTPGQGLQFLFEYFSETQRNKGNFPGRFSGRQFSNSRSEMNVSTLELGDSALYLCASSFTGSNSYEQYFGPGTRLTVT.

The CDR3 reads CASSRGQGGSTDTQYF. The DNA for the CDR3 is TGCGCCAGCAGCCGTGGACAGGGAGGGAGCACAGATACGCAGTATTTT. The rearrangement uses TRBV4-1 and TRBJ2-3; a weak D match, TRBD1 (8 bases). This CDR3 is built from 16 residues. Germline V gives CDR1 MGHRA, CDR2 YSYEKL. The V end lost 4 bases, the J end lost 0 bases, and 14 bases lay between the germline ends.

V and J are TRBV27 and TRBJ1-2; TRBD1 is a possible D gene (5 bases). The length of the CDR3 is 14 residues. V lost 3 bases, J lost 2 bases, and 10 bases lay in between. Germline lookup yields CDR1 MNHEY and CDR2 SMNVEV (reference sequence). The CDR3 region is CASSFGGSNYGYTF. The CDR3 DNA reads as TGTGCCAGCAGTTTCGGGGGGTCAAACTATGGCTACACCTTC.

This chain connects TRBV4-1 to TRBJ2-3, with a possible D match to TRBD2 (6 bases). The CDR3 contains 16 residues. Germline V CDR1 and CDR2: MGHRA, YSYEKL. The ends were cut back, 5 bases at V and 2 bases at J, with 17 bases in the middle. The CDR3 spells CASSYPGRGLTDTQYF. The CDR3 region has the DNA TGCGCCAGCAGCTACCCCGGGCGGGGTCTCACAGATACGCAGTATTTT.

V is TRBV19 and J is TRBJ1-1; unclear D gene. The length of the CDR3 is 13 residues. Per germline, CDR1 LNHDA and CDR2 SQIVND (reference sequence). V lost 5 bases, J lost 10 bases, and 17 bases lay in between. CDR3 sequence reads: CASSVSIREGAFF. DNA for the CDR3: TGTGCCAGTAGTGTCTCCATCCGGGAAGGAGCTTTCTTT.